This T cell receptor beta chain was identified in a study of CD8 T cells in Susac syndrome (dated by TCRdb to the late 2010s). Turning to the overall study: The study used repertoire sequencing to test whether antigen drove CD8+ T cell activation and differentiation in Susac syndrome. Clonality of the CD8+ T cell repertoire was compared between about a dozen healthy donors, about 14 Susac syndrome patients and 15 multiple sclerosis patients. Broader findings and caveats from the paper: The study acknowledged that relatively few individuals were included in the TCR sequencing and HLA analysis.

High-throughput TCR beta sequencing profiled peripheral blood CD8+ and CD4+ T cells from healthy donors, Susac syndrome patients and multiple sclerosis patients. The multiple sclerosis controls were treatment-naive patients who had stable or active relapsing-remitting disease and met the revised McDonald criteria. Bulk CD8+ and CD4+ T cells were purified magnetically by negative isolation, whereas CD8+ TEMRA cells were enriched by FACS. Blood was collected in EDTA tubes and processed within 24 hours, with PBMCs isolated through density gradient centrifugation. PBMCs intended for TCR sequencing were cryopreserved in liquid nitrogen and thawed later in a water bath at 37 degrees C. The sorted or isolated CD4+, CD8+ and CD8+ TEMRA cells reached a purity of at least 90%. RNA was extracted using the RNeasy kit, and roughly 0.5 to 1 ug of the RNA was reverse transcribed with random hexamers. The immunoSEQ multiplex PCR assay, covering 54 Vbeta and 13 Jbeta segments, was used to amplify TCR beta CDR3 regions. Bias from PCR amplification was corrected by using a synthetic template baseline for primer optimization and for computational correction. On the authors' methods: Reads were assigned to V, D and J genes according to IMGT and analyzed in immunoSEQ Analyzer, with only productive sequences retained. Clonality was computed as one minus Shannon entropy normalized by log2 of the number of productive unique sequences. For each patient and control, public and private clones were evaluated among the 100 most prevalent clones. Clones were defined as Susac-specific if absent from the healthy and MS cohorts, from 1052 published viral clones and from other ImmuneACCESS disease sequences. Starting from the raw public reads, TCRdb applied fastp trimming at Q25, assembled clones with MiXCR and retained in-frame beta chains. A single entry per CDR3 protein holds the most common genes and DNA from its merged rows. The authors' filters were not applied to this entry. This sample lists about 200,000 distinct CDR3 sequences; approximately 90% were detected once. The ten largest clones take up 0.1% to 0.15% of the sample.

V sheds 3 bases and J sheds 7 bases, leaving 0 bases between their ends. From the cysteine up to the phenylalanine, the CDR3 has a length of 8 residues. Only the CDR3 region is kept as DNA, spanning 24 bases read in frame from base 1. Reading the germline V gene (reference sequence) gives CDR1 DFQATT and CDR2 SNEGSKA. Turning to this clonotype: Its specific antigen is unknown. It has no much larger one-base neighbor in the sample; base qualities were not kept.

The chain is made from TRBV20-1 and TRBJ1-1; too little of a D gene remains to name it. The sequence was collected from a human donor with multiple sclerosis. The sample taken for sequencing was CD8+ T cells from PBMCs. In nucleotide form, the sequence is TGCAGTGCTAGTGAAGCTTTCTTT. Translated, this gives CSASEAFF.